Below, 14 T cell receptor beta chains from the same sample are listed, as sequenced in a study of T cell responses to AZD1222 COVID-19 vaccine. Profiled with immunoSEQ multiplex PCR; TCRdb holds only in-frame clones, not every one. The sample carries 95,000 to 150,000 clones, about nine tenths recorded once. This material consisted of peripheral blood, taken on day 0 of MenACWY control vaccination. The receptors shown here come from an adult in good health.

Many counts were recorded for this clone. The chain has TRBV4-2 and TRBJ2-3; D unresolved. The CDR3 runs 15 residues. Germline V gene sequence: CDR1 LGHNA, CDR2 YNFKEQ. V lost 3 bases and J lost 1, with 11 bases in between. Here the CDR3 DNA reads TGTGCCAGCAGCCAGACAAGTTCGGGCACAGATACGCAGTATTTT. Translation: CASSQTSSGTDTQYF.

The V gene is TRBV3-1 (or the pseudogene TRBV3-2), the J gene TRBJ2-1; D is ambiguous. Germline CDR1 and CDR2: LGHDT and YNNKEL (reference sequence). There are 17 residues in the CDR3. V gave up 2 bases and J gave up 0 bases, with 14 bases separating them. The DNA for the CDR3 is TGTGCCAGCAGCCAAACGGGCGGATTAAGCTCCTACAATGAGCAGTTCTTC. Amino acid sequence: CASSQTGGLSSYNEQFF.

This chain uses TRBV18 with TRBJ1-1; D is ambiguous. V was trimmed by 2 bases and J by 4 bases, leaving 8 bases between them. This CDR3 is built from 13 residues. Germline values: CDR1 KGHSH, CDR2 LQKENI. In DNA form, the CDR3 reads TGTGCCAGCTCACCATCCGGGTCCACTGAAGCTTTCTTT. It translates to CASSPSGSTEAFF.

The chain joins TRBV4-2 to TRBJ1-1; D gene uncertain. The V gene's germline CDR1 is LGHNA and CDR2 YNFKEQ. The CDR3 covers 15 residues. V lost 0 bases and J 5 bases, leaving 13 bases between the germline ends. The CDR3 region is CASSQDPEDTTEAFF. CDR3 bases: TGTGCCAGCAGCCAAGATCCGGAGGATACAACTGAAGCTTTCTTT.

This clone was found once. V gene TRBV18 combines with J gene TRBJ1-1; no clear D. The CDR3 length is 12 residues. Germline lookup yields CDR1 KGHSH and CDR2 LQKENI. Trimming took off 3 bases at V and 8 bases at J, with 10 bases between the two ends. The CDR3 is CASSPDGWEAFF. The CDR3 DNA reads TGTGCCAGCTCACCGGACGGGTGGGAAGCTTTCTTT.

The chain recombines TRBV7-2 with TRBJ2-5; 9 bases match TRBD2. The length of the CDR3 is 15 residues. CDR1 and CDR2 (germline): SGHTA, FQGNSA. V gave up 0 bases and J gave up 4 bases; unmatched junction bases: 3. This CDR3 is CASSLAGLASETQYF. The CDR3 DNA sequence: TGTGCCAGCAGCTTAGCGGGACTAGCATCAGAGACCCAGTACTTC.

CDR3 sequence: CASSLGGTGPNTIYF. The CDR3 DNA follows: TGTGCCAGCAGTTTGGGTGGGACAGGTCCTAACACCATATATTTT. The V gene is TRBV28, the J gene TRBJ1-3, with TRBD1 identical over 8 bases. Germline V gene sequence: CDR1 MDHEN, CDR2 SYDVKM. V gave up 3 bases and J gave up 7 bases; unmatched junction bases: 8. This CDR3 has 15 residues.

The chain has TRBV9 and TRBJ1-2, with D possibly matching TRBD1 (6 bases). The CDR3 is 14 residues long. V was shortened by 0 bases and J by 7 bases, with 13 bases between the two germline ends. The V gene's germline CDR1 is SGDLS and CDR2 YYNGEE. The CDR3 DNA reads as TGTGCCAGCAGCGTAGTTGGGGGGGCGCCTGGCTACACCTTC. As protein: CASSVVGGAPGYTF.

V is TRBV28 and J is TRBJ1-3; TRBD1 is a possible D gene (6 bases). CDR1 is MDHEN, CDR2 SYDVKM, per germline. The CDR3 is made up of 15 amino acids. V was clipped by 4 bases and J by 4 bases, with 14 bases between them. For the CDR3, the DNA is TGTGCCAGCAGTTCTTTAACAGGGCACGGAAACACCATATATTTT. It specifies CASSSLTGHGNTIYF. Full variable domain (rest looked up from reference TRBV28 and TRBJ1-3): DVKVTQSSRYLVKRTGEKVFLECVQDMDHENMFWYRQDPGLGLRLIYFSYDVKMKEKGDIPEGYSVSREKKERFSLILESASTNQTSMYLCASSSLTGHGNTIYFGEGSWLTVV.

The chain is built from TRBV27 and TRBJ2-7, with a weak D call TRBD1 (5 bases). There are 17 residues in the CDR3. The germline V gene has CDR1 MNHEY and CDR2 SMNVEV (reference sequence). Trimming took 3 bases from V and 2 from J, leaving 20 bases between them. The CDR3 DNA reads as TGTGCCAGCAGTTTCTGGCCGTCAATGTACAGGACCTACGAGCAGTACGTC. It codes for CASSFWPSMYRTYEQYV.

This clone was detected only once. This chain joins TRBV11-2 and TRBJ1-2; D call uncertain. The germline V gene encodes CDR1 SGHAT and CDR2 FQNNGV. With 3 bases removed from V and 8 bases from J, the gap between germline ends came to 16 bases. The CDR3 sequence is 14 residues long. The DNA for the CDR3 is TGTGCCAGCAGCTTTGACAACGGGATGTCCGGCTACACCTTC. It codes for CASSFDNGMSGYTF. The entire variable domain, with the rest obtained from reference TRBV11-2 and TRBJ1-2, is as follows: EAGVAQSPRYKIIEKRQSVAFWCNPISGHATLYWYQQILGQGPKLLIQFQNNGVVDDSQLPKDRFSAERLKGVDSTLKIQPAKLEDSAVYLCASSFDNGMSGYTFGSGTRLTVV.

The chain links TRBV27 to TRBJ1-2, with D possibly TRBD1 on 6 matching bases. Germline V lookup: CDR1 MNHEY, CDR2 SMNVEV (reference sequence). This CDR3 comprises 17 residues. V gave up 1 base and J gave up 6 bases, with 21 bases separating them. In DNA form, the CDR3 reads TGTGCCAGCAGTTTATTATCGCGAGGGGGACGTTCGGATGGCTACACCTTC. Its translation: CASSLLSRGGRSDGYTF.

CDR3 nucleotide sequence: TGTGCCAGCTCAGACTGGGCAGGCCAAGGACTAGCGGCTACTTCCTACGAGCAGTACTTC. This codes for CASSDWAGQGLAATSYEQYF. The rearrangement links TRBV18 to TRBJ2-7, with TRBD2 identical over 10 bases. The CDR3 covers 20 residues. Trimming cost V 5 bases and J 1 base; bases outside gene matches: 20. Germline V gives CDR1 KGHSH, CDR2 LQKENI.

The chain's CDR3 is CAFKQDPSTEAFF. The CDR3 coding sequence is TGTGCCTTCAAACAGGATCCGAGCACTGAAGCTTTCTTT. The V and J genes are TRBV30 and TRBJ1-1; the D gene is possibly TRBD1 (5 bases). This CDR3 contains 13 residues. Germline V gene data show CDR1 as GTSNPN and CDR2 as SVGIG (reference sequence). Trimming stripped 7 bases from V and 4 bases from J, with 16 bases between.